This T cell receptor beta chain was retrieved from a study of beta chain features in type 1 diabetes. This clone was observed a handful of times. Its target is not known. Between the trimmed V and J ends, which lost 0 bases and 3 bases, there was a span of 8 bases. Germline V gene sequence: CDR1 LGHNA, CDR2 YNFKEQ. This CDR3 contains 14 residues. The study's findings and limits: When Type 1 diabetes patients were examined, their TCRB CDR3s proved moderately but significantly shorter in all four CD4+ subsets. In comparison with healthy donors, patients had naive, central memory and Treg TCRB repertoires that appeared more similar.

The sequenced template was cDNA made from the entire isolated RNA. Clones were sequenced by immunoSEQ multiplex PCR, and TCRdb holds only the in-frame ones, with some missing. The sample shows under 300,000 clones, about 11% of them seen only once. Material for sequencing was naive CD4+ T cells from blood. The V call is TRBV4-2, the J call TRBJ1-1, with D unresolved. The TCR was taken from a man between 25 and 39 years old with type 1 diabetes. The chain's CDR3 is CASSQDAGDTEAFF. The CDR3 coding sequence is TGTGCCAGCAGCCAAGATGCCGGGGACACTGAAGCTTTCTTT.